This T cell receptor beta chain appears in the sequencing data of a study of T-cell memory formation after mild COVID-19. With regard to this clonotype: What it recognizes is unknown.

Constant-segment primers and 5'RACE yielded cDNA libraries for TCR alpha and TCR beta, each carrying sample barcodes and UMIs. MiXCR, applied by TCRdb to the 5' RACE reads, yields one record per CDR3 protein. The table shows approximately 340,000 distinct CDR3 sequences, with approximately 15% occurring only once. Study results and limitations: Most CD4+ clones that shrank were in CM and EM, while CD8+ ones turned up in EMRA. The authors left the SARS-CoV-2 specificity of second-wave clones peaking on day 37 unconfirmed.

V was trimmed by 8 bases and J by 9 bases, leaving 20 bases between them. CDR1 is MDHEN, CDR2 SYDVKM, per germline. The CDR3 has 14 amino acids. The V call is TRBV28, the J call TRBJ2-1; D may be TRBD2 (6 bases). Specimen: PBMCs or a T cell subset sorted from them (not recorded which). This TCR was sampled from a man between 18 and 35 years old who had mild COVID-19 (a few samples of this study predate the infection). Cell type and time point are not known. The CDR3 region is CASGLRSRGGEQFF. The CDR3 nucleotides read TGTGCCAGCGGGCTAAGATCACGGGGAGGTGAGCAGTTCTTC.